These 27 T cell receptor beta chains came from one sample sequenced in a study of T cell responses to AZD1222 COVID-19 vaccine. The table came from immunoSEQ multiplex PCR; TCRdb's copy has only in-frame clones and leaves some out. This table has around 91,000 clones, over 75% appearing once. The material was peripheral blood, obtained on day 0 of AZD1222 vaccination. The receptors derive from an adult in good health.

The V call is TRBV18, the J call TRBJ2-5; 7 bases line up with TRBD1. Trimming cost V 3 bases and J 9 bases; bases outside gene matches: 10. The CDR3 extends over 14 amino acids. CDR1 and CDR2 from the germline V gene are KGHSH and LQKENI. CDR3 DNA sequence: TGTGCCAGCTCACCGGGTATGACAACAGGGGCCCAGTACTTC. This encodes CASSPGMTTGAQYF.

This chain joins TRBV19 and TRBJ2-2; D call uncertain. Trimming shortened V by 2 bases and J by 0 bases, and 4 bases separated the two germline ends. The CDR3 consists of 14 residues. Germline CDR1 LNHDA, CDR2 SQIVND (reference sequence). The CDR3 is CASSIQANTGELFF. In DNA form, the CDR3 reads TGTGCCAGTAGTATACAGGCGAACACCGGGGAGCTGTTTTTT.

This chain uses TRBV13 with TRBJ1-4; the D gene is possibly TRBD1 (5 bases). The length of the CDR3 is 15 residues. V was shortened by 5 bases and J by 4 bases, with 14 bases between the two germline ends. Germline CDR1 and CDR2: PRHDT and FYEKMQ (reference sequence). CDR3 in amino acids: CASSAGPTNNEKLFF. The CDR3 DNA reads TGTGCCAGCAGCGCGGGGCCTACTAATAATGAAAAACTGTTTTTT.

The chain couples TRBV30 to TRBJ1-1; perhaps TRBD1 as D (5 bases). The germline CDR1 and CDR2 sequences are GTSNPN and SVGIG (reference sequence). The CDR3 is 16 residues long. V was clipped by 7 bases and J by 3 bases, with 24 bases between them. The DNA of the CDR3 is TGTGCCTCCCCTGGCCAGGGCGGTAAAAGGGACACTGAAGCTTTCTTT. It specifies CASPGQGGKRDTEAFF.

The chain links TRBV5-1 to TRBJ1-1; 7 nucleotides agree with TRBD1. The germline V gene encodes CDR1 SGHRS and CDR2 YFSETQ. The CDR3 has 13 residues. The V gene end was trimmed by 2 bases and the J gene end by 4 bases; junction bases not matched to a gene: 2. The CDR3: CASSFDRVTEAFF. The CDR3 DNA reads TGCGCCAGCAGCTTCGACAGGGTCACTGAAGCTTTCTTT.

The chain is built from TRBV15 and TRBJ1-2; possible D gene TRBD1, 5 bases. V shed 8 bases and J shed 8 bases, with 12 bases lying between them. There are 11 residues in the CDR3. Germline-derived CDR1 and CDR2 are LNHNV and YYDKDF (reference sequence). CDR3 residues: CATWGGKGYTF. As DNA, the CDR3 is TGTGCCACCTGGGGGGGTAAAGGCTACACCTTC. Full variable domain (missing parts from reference TRBV15 and TRBJ1-2): DAMVIQNPRYQVTQFGKPVTLSCSQTLNHNVMYWYQQKSSQAPKLLFHYYDKDFNNEADTPDNFQSRRPNTSFCFLDIRSPGLGDTAMYLCATWGGKGYTFGSGTRLTVV.

The chain recombines TRBV3-1 (or the pseudogene TRBV3-2) with TRBJ2-3; 14 nucleotides align to TRBD2. The trim removed 3 bases at V and 2 bases at J, leaving 1 base unmatched. This CDR3 spans 16 amino acids. Germline V gives CDR1 LGHDT, CDR2 YNNKEL (reference sequence). This CDR3 is CASSQGLAGDTDTQYF. The CDR3 region has the DNA TGTGCCAGCAGCCAGGGACTAGCGGGGGACACAGATACGCAGTATTTT.

The chain couples TRBV24-1 to TRBJ2-1, with 8 nucleotides matching TRBD2. Germline values: CDR1 KGHDR, CDR2 SFDVKD. J lost 3 bases, V lost 9 bases, and 9 bases had no gene match. The CDR3 runs 15 residues. DNA for the CDR3: TGTGCCACCGGGGAATACGGGAGGGACTACAATGAGCAGTTCTTC. Translation gives CATGEYGRDYNEQFF.

This clone has only a few counts. J is TRBJ1-5 and V is TRBV19; D gene ambiguous. Trimming shortened V by 2 bases and J by 2 bases, and 7 bases separated the two germline ends. The CDR3 spans 14 residues. Germline CDR1 reads LNHDA; CDR2 reads SQIVND (reference sequence). CDR3 DNA sequence: TGTGCCAGTAGTATAAGGGCCGGCAATCAGCCCCAGCATTTT. It specifies CASSIRAGNQPQHF.

This chain links TRBV5-1 with TRBJ1-1, with a weak D call TRBD1 (5 bases). This CDR3 has 14 residues. V lost 2 bases and J lost 0, with 8 bases in between. CDR1 and CDR2 (germline): SGHRS, YFSETQ. The CDR3 coding sequence is TGCGCCAGCAGCTTAGGGGAGCTGAACACTGAAGCTTTCTTT. Its translation is CASSLGELNTEAFF.

The CDR3 protein is CASSSGTSGANVLTF. The DNA for the CDR3 is TGTGCCAGCAGTTCCGGGACCTCTGGGGCCAACGTCCTGACTTTC. The chain uses TRBV28 and TRBJ2-6; D is possibly TRBD1 or TRBD2 (5 bases each). Trimming removed 4 bases from V and 0 bases from J, with 7 bases in between. The germline V gene has CDR1 MDHEN and CDR2 SYDVKM. The CDR3 sequence is 15 residues long.

The rearrangement links TRBV10-3 to TRBJ1-2, with 9 bases aligning to TRBD1. Losses at the gene ends were 0 bases for V and 7 bases for J; bases not matched to a gene: 6. CDR3 length: 15 residues. Germline CDR1 reads ENHRY; CDR2 reads SYGVKD. The CDR3 protein is CAISESMGQGGGYTF. The CDR3 DNA follows: TGTGCCATCAGTGAGTCGATGGGACAGGGAGGTGGCTACACCTTC.

The rearrangement joins TRBV20-1 to TRBJ2-1; 7 positions match TRBD1. Germline CDR1 and CDR2: DFQATT and SNEGSKA (reference sequence). The length of the CDR3 is 14 residues. V lost 3 bases to trimming and J lost 3 bases; unmatched junction nucleotides: 5. CDR3 in amino acids: CSASKGAGYNEQFF. CDR3 coding DNA: TGCAGTGCTAGTAAGGGGGCAGGCTACAATGAGCAGTTCTTC.

Written as DNA, the CDR3 is TGTGCCAGCAGTTCCCCCGGGACAGGGACCCAGTACTTC. Translation gives CASSSPGTGTQYF. The chain employs TRBV12-3 or TRBV12-4 and TRBJ2-5; 8 positions match TRBD1. The CDR3 loop spans 13 amino acids. Trimming cost V 4 bases and J 7 bases; bases outside gene matches: 5.

The chain has TRBV18 and TRBJ1-1; TRBD1 is a possible D gene (6 bases). With 6 bases removed from V and 3 bases from J, the gap between germline ends came to 11 bases. The germline V gene encodes CDR1 KGHSH and CDR2 LQKENI. The CDR3 runs to 13 residues. The CDR3 protein is CASSTGKDTEAFF. The CDR3 DNA is TGTGCCAGCTCTACAGGGAAGGACACTGAAGCTTTCTTT.

The chain carries TRBV18 and TRBJ1-1, with a possible D match to TRBD1 (5 bases). V gave up 6 bases and J gave up 2 bases, with 25 bases separating them. Germline assignment: CDR1 KGHSH and CDR2 LQKENI. This CDR3 is 18 amino acids long. The CDR3 nucleotides are TGTGCCAGCTCCCTCACGGGGGACCTTTTCCTGGGTAACACTGAAGCTTTCTTT. It is translated as CASSLTGDLFLGNTEAFF.

The rearrangement links TRBV10-2 to TRBJ1-1; D call uncertain. This CDR3 has 12 residues. Trimming took off 5 bases at V and 1 base at J, with 5 bases between the two ends. Germline loops: CDR1 WSHSY, CDR2 SAAADI. This CDR3 reads CASSLQNTEAFF. CDR3 nucleotides: TGCGCCAGCAGTTTGCAGAACACTGAAGCTTTCTTT.

The chain carries TRBV7-3 and TRBJ1-1; 7 nucleotides agree with TRBD1. CDR1 is SGHTA and CDR2 is FQGTGA in the germline V gene. The CDR3 has 16 amino acids. Trimming at V came to 4 bases and at J to 3 bases, leaving 11 bases not matched to a gene. The DNA for the CDR3 is TGTGCCAGCAGCTCCCGACAGGGTAGGGGACACACTGAAGCTTTCTTT. As protein: CASSSRQGRGHTEAFF.

The chain combines TRBV5-1 with TRBJ2-3; 9 positions match TRBD2. This CDR3 spans 15 amino acids. After removal of 0 bases from V and 6 bases from J, the junction contained 5 bases not matched to a gene. From germline, CDR1 is SGHRS and CDR2 YFSETQ. The CDR3 sequence: CASSLVVAGADTQYF. CDR3 coding DNA: TGCGCCAGCAGCTTGGTAGTAGCGGGGGCTGATACGCAGTATTTT.

The chain is built from TRBV27 and TRBJ2-7; D unclear. This CDR3 comprises 13 residues. The V end lost 3 bases, the J end lost 0 bases, and 6 bases lay between the germline ends. Germline values: CDR1 MNHEY, CDR2 SMNVEV (reference sequence). CDR3 sequence reads: CASSFYSSYEQYF. The CDR3 bases are TGTGCCAGCAGTTTCTACAGCTCCTACGAGCAGTACTTC.

V gene TRBV6-1 combines with J gene TRBJ1-5; no clear D gene. Germline V CDR1 and CDR2: MNHNS, SASEGT. The CDR3 totals 17 residues. V shed 2 bases and J shed 0 bases, with 14 bases lying between them. The CDR3 bases are TGTGCCAGCAGTGAACGACAAGGACTTAATAGCAATCAGCCCCAGCATTTT. This translates into CASSERQGLNSNQPQHF.

V usage is TRBV6-2 or TRBV6-3 and J usage is TRBJ2-5, with TRBD1 as a possible D gene (6 bases). The CDR3 totals 15 residues. Trimming removed 5 bases at V and 2 bases at J, with 15 bases between. CDR1 is MNHEY, CDR2 SVGEGT, per germline. CDR3 nucleotides: TGTGCCAGCAGTCGCACCGGGACATCTCAAGAGACCCAGTACTTC. Translation gives CASSRTGTSQETQYF.

Concerning this clone: One end of the junction does not line up with germline, which may come from a read error. The gene calls are TRBV19 and TRBJ1-2; D uncertain. The CDR3 runs 12 residues. Germline V CDR1 and CDR2: LNHDA, SQIVND (reference sequence). CDR3 in DNA: TGTGCCAGTAGTATCGGTCTCTATGTCTACACCTTC. Its protein product is CASSIGLYVYTF.

This chain uses TRBV18 with TRBJ1-3; D may be TRBD1 (6 bases). Per the germline V gene, CDR1 is KGHSH and CDR2 is LQKENI. V was cut by 5 bases and J by 3 bases, with 17 bases left in between. There are 16 residues in the CDR3. The CDR3 coding sequence is TGTGCCAGCTCATCCGGACAGTACTTAAGTGGAAACACCATATATTTT. Translation gives CASSSGQYLSGNTIYF.

The CDR3 is CASSQDWFKGSYNSPLHF. For the CDR3, the DNA is TGCGCCAGCAGCCAAGATTGGTTCAAGGGCTCCTATAATTCACCCCTCCACTTT. V is TRBV4-3 and J is TRBJ1-6; D unresolved. CDR1 LGHNA and CDR2 YSLEER come from the germline V gene. V was shortened by 0 bases and J by 0 bases, with 12 bases between the two germline ends. The CDR3 consists of 18 residues.

This chain uses TRBV7-8 with TRBJ1-3; D unclear. The CDR3 consists of 15 residues. V lost 7 bases to trimming and J lost 1 base, with 14 bases between them. Germline assignment: CDR1 SGHVS and CDR2 FQNEAQ. The CDR3 spells CASTLQDSSGNTIYF. DNA of the CDR3: TGTGCCAGCACCCTCCAGGACTCATCTGGAAACACCATATATTTT.

The chain carries TRBV10-2 and TRBJ1-2; 9 bases line up with TRBD1. The CDR3 contains 14 residues. CDR1 is WSHSY and CDR2 is SAAADI in the germline V gene. The trim removed 5 bases at V and 4 bases at J, leaving 5 bases unmatched. CDR3 protein: CASSRTGVGYGYTF. For the CDR3, the DNA is TGCGCCAGCAGTCGGACAGGGGTAGGCTATGGCTACACCTTC.